This TCR beta chain was recovered during a study of cytomegalovirus exposure and HLA in healthy donors. V was pared by 6 bases and J by 5 bases, with 5 bases of the junction left unmatched. Germline V CDR1 and CDR2: MDHEN, SYDVKM. This CDR3 contains 14 residues. Vbeta (60) and Jbeta (13) primers were used in the PCR. Profiling relied on immunoSEQ multiplex PCR, and the TCRdb table lists in-frame clones only, not all of them. The data hold approximately 140,000 clones, with roughly 80% observed a single time. This chain joins TRBV28 and TRBJ1-5, with 9 bases that match TRBD1. The TCR was taken from a woman between 45 and 65 years old in good health and CMV-seronegative. Sequenced sample: PBMCs. The CDR3 sequence: CASSRTGVYQPQHF. DNA for the CDR3: TGTGCCAGCAGCAGGACAGGGGTTTATCAGCCCCAGCATTTT.